The 25 T cell receptor beta chains below come from one sample, sequenced in a study of cytomegalovirus exposure and HLA in healthy donors. This PCR relied on a set of 60 Vbeta primers and 13 Jbeta primers. Libraries were prepared by immunoSEQ multiplex PCR; TCRdb keeps only in-frame clonotypes and omits some of them. The top ten clones hold approximately 2% of a sample with 70,000 to 95,000 clones, 75% to 85% of them seen once. Sequencing was performed on PBMCs. Receptor source: a man between 18 and 29 years old in good health and CMV-seronegative.

The chain has TRBV18 and TRBJ1-1; D remains unclear. This CDR3 has 12 amino acids. Germline-derived CDR1 and CDR2 are KGHSH and LQKENI. V shed 6 bases and J shed 1 base, with 6 bases lying between them. In nucleotides, the CDR3 is TGTGCCAGCTCCTCAGGGAACACTGAAGCTTTCTTT. The encoded protein is CASSSGNTEAFF.

The chain recombines TRBV6-6 with TRBJ2-7, with D possibly being TRBD1 (6 bases). The CDR3 extends over 14 amino acids. The germline V gene has CDR1 MNHNY and CDR2 SVGAGI (reference sequence). V lost 6 bases and J 6 bases, leaving 18 bases between the germline ends. The CDR3 nucleotides are TGTGCCAGCAGGCGCTGGGGGACAATTGGCGAGCAGTACTTC. It yields the protein CASRRWGTIGEQYF.

The rearrangement links TRBV28 to TRBJ1-5; D call uncertain. CDR1 and CDR2 from the germline V gene are MDHEN and SYDVKM. The CDR3 spans 12 residues. Trimming pared 4 bases from V and 4 bases from J, leaving 5 bases between. The CDR3 sequence is CASSSLNQPQHF. The CDR3 DNA reads as TGTGCCAGCAGTTCTCTAAATCAGCCCCAGCATTTT.

The rearrangement joins TRBV5-1 to TRBJ1-1; possible D gene TRBD1, 6 bases. Germline V gives CDR1 SGHRS, CDR2 YFSETQ. V was pared by 3 bases and J by 5 bases, with 14 bases between. The CDR3 spans 14 residues. Written as DNA, the CDR3 is TGCGCCAGCAGCTCAACAGGGTGGAGAACTGAAGCTTTCTTT. It translates to CASSSTGWRTEAFF.

The chain couples TRBV19 to TRBJ2-3; 11 nucleotides match TRBD2. The J segment lost 5 bases and the V segment lost 0 bases, leaving 7 bases of the junction unmatched. Germline-derived CDR1 and CDR2 are LNHDA and SQIVND (reference sequence). This CDR3 is 17 amino acids long. CDR3 nucleotide sequence: TGTGCCAGTAGTATAGATCATCTAGCGGGGGGTCGAGATACGCAGTATTTT. Its translation is CASSIDHLAGGRDTQYF.

V and J are TRBV7-2 and TRBJ2-3, with D perhaps TRBD2 (5 bases). Trimming cost V 1 base and J 1 base, with 12 bases left between them. The V gene's germline CDR1 is SGHTA and CDR2 FQGNSA. This CDR3 contains 16 residues. The CDR3: CASSLGGVTGTDTQYF. The CDR3 DNA sequence: TGTGCCAGCAGCTTAGGGGGAGTTACTGGCACAGATACGCAGTATTTT.

The V call is TRBV7-8, the J call TRBJ2-7, with 8 positions matching TRBD2. The V segment lost 5 bases and the J segment 6 bases; nucleotides outside the gene matches: 9. The CDR3 extends over 14 amino acids. The germline gives CDR1 SGHVS, CDR2 FQNEAQ. The CDR3, as DNA: TGTGCCAGCAGCATCCCGGGGGGGCCCGGCGAGCAGTACTTC. It is translated as CASSIPGGPGEQYF. Full variable domain (remainder filled in from reference TRBV7-8 and TRBJ2-7): GAGVSQSPRYKVAKRGQDVALRCDPISGHVSLFWYQQALGQGPEFLTYFQNEAQLDKSGLPSDRFFAERPEGSVSTLKIQRTQQEDSAVYLCASSIPGGPGEQYFGPGTRLTVT.

This clone was detected only a few times. The V call is TRBV19, the J call TRBJ2-5, with 9 positions matching TRBD1. Germline lookup yields CDR1 LNHDA and CDR2 SQIVND (reference sequence). CDR3 length: 15 residues. V trimming: 7 bases; J trimming: 5 bases; junction bases outside the gene matches: 11. CDR3 in DNA: TGTGCCAGTACCCCCGGACAGGGGAGGTGGGAGACCCAGTACTTC. This translates into CASTPGQGRWETQYF.

There are a few counts of this clone. The genes are TRBV6-5 and TRBJ1-1; a weak D match, TRBD1 (5 bases). V gave up 4 bases and J gave up 0 bases, with 9 bases separating them. CDR1 and CDR2 from the germline V gene are MNHEY and SVGAGI. This CDR3 is 14 amino acids long. The CDR3 DNA follows: TGTGCCAGCAGTTGGGGCAGCGTGAACACTGAAGCTTTCTTT. This sequence encodes CASSWGSVNTEAFF.

The gene calls are TRBV18 and TRBJ1-1; D is unresolved. Germline lookup yields CDR1 KGHSH and CDR2 LQKENI. This CDR3 spans 13 amino acids. V was cut by 6 bases and J by 2 bases, with 10 bases left in between. The CDR3 DNA reads TGTGCCAGCTCCCCCGCGGGCAACACTGAAGCTTTCTTT. Its translation: CASSPAGNTEAFF.

This sequence joins TRBV9 and TRBJ2-1, with D unresolved. The CDR3 length is 15 residues. Trimming cost V 4 bases and J 0 bases, with 11 bases left between them. CDR1 is SGDLS and CDR2 is YYNGEE in the germline V gene. CDR3 bases: TGTGCCAGCAGCCCAGAGGCAAGCTCCTACAATGAGCAGTTCTTC. Amino acids: CASSPEASSYNEQFF.

This clone was observed once. The rearrangement links TRBV10-3 to TRBJ1-1; D call uncertain. The CDR3 spans 12 residues. In germline, CDR1 is ENHRY, CDR2 SYGVKD. V was clipped by 2 bases and J by 5 bases, with 6 bases between them. The CDR3, as DNA: TGTGCCATCAGTGAGGGAGGGACTGAAGCTTTCTTT. Translating gives CAISEGGTEAFF.

The rearrangement uses TRBV5-1 and TRBJ2-3; 8 bases map to TRBD2. The CDR3 spans 14 residues. Germline-derived CDR1 and CDR2 are SGHRS and YFSETQ. V shed 4 bases and J 1 base; nucleotides not matched to a gene: 2. CDR3 nucleotide sequence: TGCGCCAGCAGCCGGGGGGGCGGCACAGATACGCAGTATTTT. It encodes CASSRGGGTDTQYF. Based on the CDR3 plus reference TRBV5-1 and TRBJ2-3, the full variable domain is KAGVTQTPRYLIKTRGQQVTLSCSPISGHRSVSWYQQTPGQGLQFLFEYFSETQRNKGNFPGRFSGRQFSNSRSEMNVSTLELGDSALYLCASSRGGGTDTQYFGPGTRLTVL.

This clone was recorded only once. The chain combines TRBV19 with TRBJ2-7; 13 bases align to TRBD2. The length of the CDR3 is 14 residues. V dropped 6 bases and J dropped 6; count of bases not matched to a gene: 5. Germline V CDR1 and CDR2: LNHDA, SQIVND (reference sequence). CDR3 region: CASRWTSGGGEQYF. CDR3 DNA sequence: TGTGCCAGTAGGTGGACTAGCGGGGGCGGCGAGCAGTACTTC.

This clone was observed once. The DNA for the CDR3 is TGTGCCAGCTCACTTTACCGGGACAGGAATAACTATGGCTACACCTTC. Its translation: CASSLYRDRNNYGYTF. This chain links TRBV18 with TRBJ1-2; 8 positions agree with TRBD1. CDR1 is KGHSH, CDR2 LQKENI, per germline. J was trimmed by 1 base and V by 4 bases; bases with no gene match: 8. The CDR3 covers 16 residues.

The chain recombines TRBV10-3 with TRBJ1-2; D is uncertain. Germline V gives CDR1 ENHRY, CDR2 SYGVKD. The CDR3 loop spans 14 amino acids. V was trimmed by 7 bases and J by 6 bases, leaving 18 bases between them. CDR3 in DNA: TGTGCCATCAATCCAGCCTCCACAGTTGATGGCTACACCTTC. Its protein product is CAINPASTVDGYTF.

This chain links TRBV5-4 with TRBJ2-1, with D maybe TRBD1 (6 bases). Germline V gene data show CDR1 as SGHNT and CDR2 as YYREEE (reference sequence). The CDR3 contains 13 residues. V lost 4 bases and J 6 bases, leaving 11 bases between the germline ends. The CDR3 DNA reads TGTGCCAGCAGCCCCGGGACAAGCAATGAGCAGTTCTTC. Encoded protein: CASSPGTSNEQFF.

V and J are TRBV7-9 and TRBJ2-5, with D hard to call. The CDR3 runs 11 residues. Between the trimmed V and J ends, which lost 4 bases and 4 bases, there was a span of 4 bases. Germline V gives CDR1 SEHNR, CDR2 FQNEAQ (reference sequence). DNA for the CDR3: TGTGCCAGCAGCTCCAGAGAGACCCAGTACTTC. Translating it yields CASSSRETQYF.

The V and J genes are TRBV6-6 and TRBJ2-1, with D possibly being TRBD1 (6 bases). Germline CDR1 is MNHNY and CDR2 is SVGAGI (reference sequence). This CDR3 spans 15 amino acids. Trimming removed 6 bases from V and 2 bases from J, with 14 bases in between. The CDR3 DNA reads as TGTGCCAGCAGCGAAACAGGGATCGCCTACAATGAGCAGTTCTTC. It is translated as CASSETGIAYNEQFF.

V is TRBV6-1 and J is TRBJ2-1; 8 bases match TRBD2. The CDR3 totals 14 residues. The germline V gene encodes CDR1 MNHNS and CDR2 SASEGT. The V segment lost 5 bases and the J segment 5 bases; nucleotides outside the gene matches: 5. CDR3 in amino acids: CASSLSGGHNEQFF. The CDR3 DNA follows: TGTGCCAGCAGTTTGAGCGGGGGACACAATGAGCAGTTCTTC.

CDR3 sequence (DNA): TGTGCCAGCAGTTCATCCACAGGGGCTGAGCAGTTCTTC. It specifies CASSSSTGAEQFF. The V call is TRBV27, the J call TRBJ2-1; 7 bases are shared with TRBD1. The length of the CDR3 is 13 residues. Germline assignment: CDR1 MNHEY and CDR2 SMNVEV (reference sequence). The ends lost 4 bases at V and 9 bases at J; junction bases unmatched: 6.

The V call is TRBV7-2, the J call TRBJ2-7; 8 bases agree with TRBD1. CDR1 and CDR2 from the germline V gene are SGHTA and FQGNSA. The CDR3 has 15 amino acids. Trimming took 7 bases from V and 1 from J; bases not matched to a gene: 9. CDR3 in DNA: TGTGCCAGCACGCAGGGGGCTTCTGGATCCTACGAGCAGTACTTC. It translates to CASTQGASGSYEQYF.

The genes are TRBV7-2 and TRBJ2-1; 8 bases agree with TRBD1. The CDR3 is made up of 17 amino acids. V was pared by 3 bases and J by 0 bases, with 7 bases of the junction left unmatched. From germline, CDR1 is SGHTA and CDR2 FQGNSA. CDR3 nucleotide sequence: TGTGCCAGCAGCTTTACAGGGGGACTTAGCTCCTACAATGAGCAGTTCTTC. Protein product: CASSFTGGLSSYNEQFF.

This clone was found a few times. V and J are TRBV7-9 and TRBJ1-2; tentative D call: TRBD1 (6 bases). CDR1 and CDR2 from the germline V gene are SEHNR and FQNEAQ (reference sequence). The CDR3 consists of 13 residues. The V and J ends lost 5 bases and 7 bases respectively, with 14 bases between them. The CDR3: CASSATGSSGYTF. The CDR3 nucleotides read TGTGCCAGCAGCGCAACAGGGAGTAGTGGCTACACCTTC.

This clone showed up just once. The chain couples TRBV6-1 to TRBJ2-3; D not resolved. Trimming stripped 4 bases from V and 4 bases from J, with 6 bases between. The germline CDR1 and CDR2 sequences are MNHNS and SASEGT. The CDR3 has 12 residues. CDR3 loop: CASSVVADTQYF. Written as DNA, the CDR3 is TGTGCCAGCAGTGTAGTTGCAGATACGCAGTATTTT.